The next 8 T cell receptor beta chains were all read from a single sample in a study of T cell changes during pregnancy in multiple sclerosis. TCRdb's table, derived via immunoSEQ multiplex PCR, lists solely in-frame clones and lacks some. Of 50,000 to 70,000 clones listed, roughly 91% are singletons. This sample comprised peripheral blood, obtained in the third trimester of pregnancy. These receptors were taken from a female donor in good health, enrolled as a control in a pregnancy study.

This chain uses TRBV28 with TRBJ2-7, with D maybe TRBD2 (6 bases). Trimming cost V 2 bases and J 6 bases, with 14 bases left between them. CDR1 and CDR2 from the germline V gene are MDHEN and SYDVKM. The CDR3 loop spans 14 amino acids. The CDR3 DNA sequence: TGTGCCAGCAGTTTAGGTAGCGGAGTGCGCGAGCAGTACTTC. This codes for CASSLGSGVREQYF.

The rearrangement joins TRBV4-1 to TRBJ2-1; 8 positions match TRBD1. The CDR3 length is 17 residues. Trimming removed 1 base from V and 2 bases from J; junction bases left unmatched: 7. Germline assignment: CDR1 MGHRA and CDR2 YSYEKL. CDR3 sequence: CASSQAPWTGTYNEQFF. The DNA for the CDR3 is TGCGCCAGCAGCCAAGCCCCTTGGACAGGGACCTACAATGAGCAGTTCTTC.

This rearrangement joins TRBV7-9 to TRBJ2-7; D is uncertain. V was cut by 5 bases and J by 5 bases, with 16 bases left in between. CDR1 and CDR2 (germline): SEHNR, FQNEAQ (reference sequence). The CDR3 extends over 14 amino acids. The CDR3, as DNA: TGTGCCAGCAGCCCCGCGCGCCCCATCCACGAGCAGTACTTC. It codes for CASSPARPIHEQYF.

The chain carries TRBV15 and TRBJ1-4; 7 positions match TRBD1. J lost 3 bases, V lost 6 bases, and 4 bases had no gene match. The CDR3 extends over 14 amino acids. Per germline, CDR1 LNHNV and CDR2 YYDKDF (reference sequence). The CDR3 DNA is TGTGCCACCAGGGCAGGGGGGCCTAATGAAAAACTGTTTTTT. Residues: CATRAGGPNEKLFF.

This chain's CDR3 is CASSVRGDQPQHF. CDR3 DNA: TGTGCCAGCAGTGTCAGGGGGGATCAGCCCCAGCATTTT. The V call is TRBV7-2, the J call TRBJ1-5; 7 positions agree with TRBD1. Germline V gives CDR1 SGHTA, CDR2 FQGNSA. The CDR3 sequence is 13 residues long. Germline trimming cut 6 bases from V and 5 bases from J; bases unmatched to any gene: 4. Combining the CDR3 with reference TRBV7-2 and TRBJ1-5 gives the whole variable domain GAGVSQSPSNKVTEKGKDVELRCDPISGHTALYWYRQSLGQGLEFLIYFQGNSAPDKSGLPSDRFSAERTGGSVSTLTIQRTQQEDSAVYLCASSVRGDQPQHFGDGTRLSIL.

The genes are TRBV4-1 and TRBJ2-7; 8 positions match TRBD1. The CDR3 is 17 residues long. Germline V gene sequence: CDR1 MGHRA, CDR2 YSYEKL. Losses at the gene ends were 0 bases for V and 4 bases for J; bases not matched to a gene: 11. CDR3 in DNA: TGCGCCAGCAGCCAAGAATCCGGGACAGGTGAGAAATACGAGCAGTACTTC. Its translation is CASSQESGTGEKYEQYF.

The chain combines TRBV4-1 with TRBJ2-7; 7 nucleotides align to TRBD2. Per germline, CDR1 MGHRA and CDR2 YSYEKL. This CDR3 contains 17 residues. V lost 1 base and J lost 8; bases outside the gene matches: 17. CDR3 protein: CASSQVAGDWERAKQYF. The CDR3 nucleotides read TGCGCCAGCAGCCAAGTCGCGGGGGATTGGGAGAGGGCCAAGCAGTACTTC.

The chain uses TRBV6-6 and TRBJ2-1; D is perhaps TRBD1 (5 bases). The CDR3 spans 15 residues. Germline CDR1 is MNHNY and CDR2 is SVGAGI (reference sequence). V lost 2 bases and J 8 bases, leaving 16 bases between the germline ends. The CDR3 spells CASSYGPLQGDEQFF. DNA of the CDR3: TGTGCCAGCAGTTACGGGCCCCTCCAGGGTGATGAGCAGTTCTTC.